This note documents a single T cell receptor beta chain sequence. Assay used: immunoSEQ multiplex PCR; TCRdb lists only in-frame clones, some missing. The sample records about 250,000 clones, 88% being singletons. Participants were aged about 18 to 89 years from approximately 23 US areas. Categorization into cohorts depended on clinical history that participants reported. The study counted Cohort 3 donors as recovered given two negative PCRs, clearance, or symptom resolution. Germline V gene data show CDR1 as SGHKS and CDR2 as YYEKEE (reference sequence). Trimming cost V 3 bases and J 4 bases; bases outside gene matches: 7. This CDR3 spans 15 amino acids. This specimen belongs to a study of blood T cell repertoires in COVID-19. On the study more broadly: PBMCs, B-cell-depleted T cells, or T cells were the source of the cDNA or gDNA that made up the material.

Material for sequencing was PBMCs or T cells enriched from blood (not recorded which). The chain has TRBV5-5 and TRBJ1-1, with 9 bases lining up with TRBD1. The clonotype originates from a woman aged 45 to 65 who had recovered from COVID-19. CDR3 residues: CASSSGRQGGTEAFF. For the CDR3, the DNA is TGTGCCAGCAGCTCCGGACGACAGGGGGGCACTGAAGCTTTCTTT. The full variable domain, completed using reference TRBV5-5 and TRBJ1-1, is DAGVTQSPTHLIKTRGQQVTLRCSPISGHKSVSWYQQVLGQGPQFIFQYYEKEERGRGNFPDRFSARQFPNYSSELNVNALLLGDSALYLCASSSGRQGGTEAFFGQGTRLTVV.